Presented here are 24 T cell receptor beta chains from one specimen sequenced in a study of T cell responses to AZD1222 COVID-19 vaccine. Libraries were prepared by immunoSEQ multiplex PCR; TCRdb keeps only in-frame clonotypes and omits some of them. Among about 180,000 clones listed, about 89% were seen once. The source was peripheral blood, collected on day 0 of AZD1222 vaccination. Every receptor here comes from an adult in good health.

J is TRBJ2-1 and V is TRBV11-2; 14 bases agree with TRBD2. The CDR3 has 15 residues. V trimming: 5 bases; J trimming: 10 bases; junction bases outside the gene matches: 7. Germline V gene data show CDR1 as SGHAT and CDR2 as FQNNGV. The CDR3: CASSPGLAGAREQFF. The CDR3 nucleotides are TGTGCCAGCAGCCCGGGACTAGCGGGGGCAAGGGAGCAGTTCTTC. Together with reference TRBV11-2 and TRBJ2-1, the CDR3 gives the full variable domain: EAGVAQSPRYKIIEKRQSVAFWCNPISGHATLYWYQQILGQGPKLLIQFQNNGVVDDSQLPKDRFSAERLKGVDSTLKIQPAKLEDSAVYLCASSPGLAGAREQFFGPGTRLTVL.

This clone showed up just once. The chain couples TRBV7-9 to TRBJ2-1; 8 positions match TRBD2. CDR1 is SEHNR and CDR2 is FQNEAQ in the germline V gene (reference sequence). V was pared by 5 bases and J by 4 bases, with 19 bases of the junction left unmatched. The CDR3 consists of 19 residues. The CDR3 loop is CASSPGTSAGTRAYNEQFF. CDR3 in DNA: TGTGCCAGCAGCCCAGGGACAAGTGCCGGGACTAGGGCTTACAATGAGCAGTTCTTC.

The chain combines TRBV10-1 with TRBJ1-2, with unresolved D. Germline CDR1 reads WNHNN; CDR2 reads SYGVQD (reference sequence). This CDR3 contains 12 residues. The germline V and J ends were trimmed by 6 bases and 4 bases, with 9 bases remaining between them. CDR3 amino acids: CASRRRTYGYTF. DNA for the CDR3: TGCGCCAGCAGGCGGCGGACCTATGGCTACACCTTC.

The chain employs TRBV19 and TRBJ1-1; the D is unclear. Trimming left V 5 bases short and J 1 base short, with 8 bases between. Looked up from germline, CDR1 is LNHDA and CDR2 is SQIVND (reference sequence). CDR3 length: 13 residues. CDR3 amino acids: CASSQAGNTEAFF. In DNA form, the CDR3 reads TGTGCCAGTAGTCAGGCGGGGAACACTGAAGCTTTCTTT.

The gene calls are TRBV18 and TRBJ1-4; 10 bases align to TRBD1. There are 15 residues in the CDR3. The V segment lost 3 bases and the J segment 8 bases; nucleotides outside the gene matches: 6. In germline, CDR1 is KGHSH, CDR2 LQKENI. The CDR3 here is CASSPTGQGREKLFF. The CDR3 DNA follows: TGTGCCAGCTCACCGACGGGACAGGGGCGAGAAAAACTGTTTTTT.

The V and J genes are TRBV5-1 and TRBJ2-1, with TRBD2 matching over 16 bases. Germline assignment: CDR1 SGHRS and CDR2 YFSETQ. This CDR3 is 18 amino acids long. The J segment lost 1 base and the V segment lost 3 bases, leaving 4 bases of the junction unmatched. The DNA of the CDR3 is TGCGCCAGCAGCTGGGGACTAGCGGGGGGGCTATCCTACAATGAGCAGTTCTTC. Its protein product is CASSWGLAGGLSYNEQFF.

This chain uses TRBV15 with TRBJ1-6; the match to TRBD1 covers 7 bases. J gave up 6 bases and V 5 bases, and 10 bases lay outside the gene matches. The CDR3 is 16 residues long. Germline CDR1 reads LNHNV; CDR2 reads YYDKDF (reference sequence). The CDR3 nucleotides are TGTGCCACCAGCCTCAATCGACAGGGCGGTAATTCACCCCTCCACTTT. It specifies CATSLNRQGGNSPLHF.

The V and J genes are TRBV6-5 and TRBJ1-1; D remains unclear. The germline CDR1 and CDR2 sequences are MNHEY and SVGAGI. The ends were cut back, 4 bases at V and 5 bases at J, with 14 bases in the middle. The CDR3 extends over 14 amino acids. CDR3 sequence: CASSLRSGRTEAFF. CDR3 in DNA: TGTGCCAGCAGTTTACGGTCGGGTAGGACTGAAGCTTTCTTT.

V usage is TRBV6-5 and J usage is TRBJ2-7, with 8 nucleotides matching TRBD2. Germline CDR1 reads MNHEY; CDR2 reads SVGAGI. The CDR3 length is 14 residues. With 7 bases clipped from V and 5 bases from J, the junction kept 10 bases outside the gene matches. The CDR3 DNA reads as TGTGCCAGCACCCGGGGGGGGGTCCACAACGAGCAGTACTTC. It translates to CASTRGGVHNEQYF.

The CDR3 bases are TGTGCCAGCAGTTACCCCAGGCAGGGGAACGGGGAGCTGTTTTTT. It is translated as CASSYPRQGNGELFF. The chain is built from TRBV6-5 and TRBJ2-2, with D maybe TRBD1 (6 bases). This CDR3 is 15 amino acids long. The germline V gene has CDR1 MNHEY and CDR2 SVGAGI. V was cut by 2 bases and J by 7 bases, with 14 bases left in between.

The chain is built from TRBV19 and TRBJ1-2; D is uncertain. CDR1 is LNHDA and CDR2 is SQIVND in the germline V gene (reference sequence). Trimming took off 9 bases at V and 6 bases at J, with 11 bases between the two ends. The CDR3 covers 11 residues. DNA for the CDR3: TGTGCCAGCAATTCCCTCGATGGCTACACCTTC. It codes for CASNSLDGYTF.

For this clone: Germline and junction disagree at one end, which may indicate a read error. The V gene is TRBV11-3, the J gene TRBJ2-5, with TRBD2 matching 16 bases. The CDR3 spans 18 residues. Germline CDR1 and CDR2: SGHNT and YENEEA. The CDR3 is CAGSPGGTSGRDRETQYF. Written as DNA, the CDR3 is TGTGCCGGCAGCCCGGGCGGGACTAGCGGGAGGGATCGAGAGACCCAGTACTTC.

This sequence joins TRBV4-3 and TRBJ1-2; 7 positions agree with TRBD1. The CDR3 runs 15 residues. The trim removed 0 bases at V and 8 bases at J, leaving 9 bases unmatched. Germline V lookup: CDR1 LGHNA, CDR2 YSLEER. The CDR3 loop is CASSQDLRTGVGYTF. CDR3 nucleotides: TGCGCCAGCAGCCAAGATCTCAGAACAGGGGTGGGCTACACCTTC.

This rearrangement joins TRBV11-2 to TRBJ1-1; D remains unclear. CDR1 is SGHAT, CDR2 FQNNGV, per germline. The CDR3 sequence is 13 residues long. Trimming left V 5 bases short and J 8 bases short, with 15 bases between. CDR3 nucleotide sequence: TGTGCCAGCAGCCCCAACTTACGCAGGGAAGCTTTCTTT. This gives the protein CASSPNLRREAFF.

This chain uses TRBV2 with TRBJ2-7; D ambiguous. The germline gives CDR1 SNHLY, CDR2 FYNNEI. The CDR3 contains 11 residues. The V end lost 4 bases, the J end lost 1 base, and 2 bases lay between the germline ends. As DNA, the CDR3 is TGTGCCAGCAGTGGGTCCTACGAGCAGTACTTC. Its translation is CASSGSYEQYF.

The chain is built from TRBV28 and TRBJ1-2; TRBD1 is a possible D gene (6 bases). Germline V gene data show CDR1 as MDHEN and CDR2 as SYDVKM. V was pared by 11 bases and J by 0 bases, with 10 bases between. The length of the CDR3 is 12 residues. The CDR3 loop is CAGNRANYGYTF. The CDR3 nucleotides read TGTGCCGGGAACAGGGCTAACTATGGCTACACCTTC.

This clone has just a few counts. The chain couples TRBV28 to TRBJ1-2, with D maybe TRBD1 (5 bases). The CDR3 is made up of 15 amino acids. Germline CDR1 is MDHEN and CDR2 is SYDVKM. V shed 2 bases and J shed 4 bases, with 14 bases lying between them. The CDR3 DNA is TGTGCCAGCAGTTTAATCAGCGGCACAGGCTATGGCTACACCTTC. The encoded protein is CASSLISGTGYGYTF.

The chain uses TRBV6-5 and TRBJ2-1; possibly TRBD2 for D (7 bases). The CDR3 length is 13 residues. Germline CDR1 and CDR2: MNHEY and SVGAGI. V gave up 9 bases and J gave up 3 bases, with 12 bases separating them. The CDR3 is CARGGGNYNEQFF. The CDR3, as DNA: TGTGCCAGAGGGGGGGGGAACTACAATGAGCAGTTCTTC.

The chain joins TRBV9 to TRBJ2-5; 8 nucleotides line up with TRBD2. Trimming at V came to 0 bases and at J to 5 bases, leaving 9 bases not matched to a gene. There are 16 residues in the CDR3. Germline CDR1 and CDR2: SGDLS and YYNGEE. Written as DNA, the CDR3 is TGTGCCAGCAGCGTAGAAAGCGGGAGCATCGGGGAGACCCAGTACTTC. Translated, it gives CASSVESGSIGETQYF.

V is TRBV15 and J is TRBJ1-1; TRBD1 is a possible D gene (6 bases). CDR3 size: 15 residues. The germline V gene has CDR1 LNHNV and CDR2 YYDKDF (reference sequence). Trimming left V 0 bases short and J 1 base short, with 9 bases between. Here the CDR3 DNA reads TGTGCCACCAGCAGAGACCCAGGGGCGAACACTGAAGCTTTCTTT. As protein: CATSRDPGANTEAFF.

This clone was detected only once. This chain uses TRBV4-1 with TRBJ2-1, with TRBD2 matching over 10 bases. CDR3 length: 15 residues. Per the germline V gene, CDR1 is MGHRA and CDR2 is YSYEKL. Germline trimming cut 4 bases from V and 7 bases from J; bases unmatched to any gene: 7. The CDR3 loop reads CASSLSGTSANEQFF. As DNA, the CDR3 is TGCGCCAGCAGCCTCTCCGGGACTAGCGCTAATGAGCAGTTCTTC.

This rearrangement joins TRBV28 to TRBJ1-2, with 7 bases lining up with TRBD1. Trimming removed 6 bases from V and 4 bases from J; junction bases left unmatched: 11. This CDR3 region has 15 residues. The germline V gene encodes CDR1 MDHEN and CDR2 SYDVKM. The CDR3, as DNA: TGTGCCAGCAGCAACACCCAGGGGGTCGTCTATGGCTACACCTTC. It is translated as CASSNTQGVVYGYTF.

This chain joins TRBV6-1 and TRBJ2-7; 8 nucleotides agree with TRBD1. From germline, CDR1 is MNHNS and CDR2 SASEGT. There are 15 residues in the CDR3. Trimming took 2 bases from V and 2 from J; bases not matched to a gene: 5. The CDR3: CASSEFAGGPYEQYF. The CDR3 DNA reads as TGTGCCAGCAGTGAATTTGCAGGGGGCCCCTACGAGCAGTACTTC.

This clone occurred a few times. The chain has TRBV19 and TRBJ2-1; 14 bases align to TRBD2. J was trimmed by 12 bases and V by 5 bases; bases with no gene match: 12. Per the germline V gene, CDR1 is LNHDA and CDR2 is SQIVND (reference sequence). The CDR3 is 16 residues long. CDR3 sequence reads: CASSPAGLAGVNGQFF. CDR3 DNA: TGTGCCAGTAGTCCCGCGGGACTAGCGGGAGTTAACGGGCAGTTCTTC. The whole variable domain, remainder taken from reference TRBV19 and TRBJ2-1, is DGGITQSPKYLFRKEGQNVTLSCEQNLNHDAMYWYRQDPGQGLRLIYYSQIVNDFQKGDIAEGYSVSREKKESFPLTVTSAQKNPTAFYLCASSPAGLAGVNGQFFGPGTRLTVL.